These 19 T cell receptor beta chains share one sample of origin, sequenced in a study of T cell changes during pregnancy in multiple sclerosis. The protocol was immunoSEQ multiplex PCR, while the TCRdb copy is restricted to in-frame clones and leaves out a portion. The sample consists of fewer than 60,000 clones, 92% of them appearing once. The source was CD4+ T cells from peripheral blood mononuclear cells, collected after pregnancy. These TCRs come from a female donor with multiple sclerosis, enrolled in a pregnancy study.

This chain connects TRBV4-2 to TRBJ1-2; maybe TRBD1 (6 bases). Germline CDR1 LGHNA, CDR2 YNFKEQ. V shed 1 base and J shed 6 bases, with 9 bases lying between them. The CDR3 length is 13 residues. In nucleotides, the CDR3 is TGTGCCAGCAGCCAAGGGGCAGGGGATGGCTACACCTTC. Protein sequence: CASSQGAGDGYTF.

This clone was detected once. This CDR3 reads CASLDRAKYTEAFF. The CDR3 DNA reads TGCGCCAGCTTGGACAGGGCGAAGTACACTGAAGCTTTCTTT. The V and J genes are TRBV10-2 and TRBJ1-1; 8 bases map to TRBD1. CDR1 WSHSY and CDR2 SAAADI come from the germline V gene. V trimming: 8 bases; J trimming: 3 bases; junction bases outside the gene matches: 8. This CDR3 region has 14 residues.

In nucleotides, the CDR3 is TGTGCCAGCAGTTACTCTTCCGGTACAGCCCGCCACGAGCAGTACTTC. Its translation is CASSYSSGTARHEQYF. The V and J genes are TRBV6-5 and TRBJ2-7; unclear D gene. The CDR3 totals 16 residues. Germline V CDR1 and CDR2: MNHEY, SVGAGI. V lost 0 bases to trimming and J lost 5 bases, with 17 bases between them.

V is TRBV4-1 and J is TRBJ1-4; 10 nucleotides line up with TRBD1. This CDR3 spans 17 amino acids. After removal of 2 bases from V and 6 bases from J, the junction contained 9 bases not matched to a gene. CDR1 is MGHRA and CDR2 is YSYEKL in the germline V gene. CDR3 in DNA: TGCGCCAGCAGCCAAAAGAGCTGGGGGACAGGGGATGAAAAACTGTTTTTT. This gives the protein CASSQKSWGTGDEKLFF.

The CDR3 nucleotides are TGTGCCAGTAGTATCCTAGCGGGAACGACGTACGAGCAGTACTTC. This gives the protein CASSILAGTTYEQYF. The rearrangement joins TRBV19 to TRBJ2-7; the match to TRBD2 covers 9 bases. The V gene end was trimmed by 3 bases and the J gene end by 4 bases; junction bases not matched to a gene: 7. The CDR3 spans 15 residues. From germline, CDR1 is LNHDA and CDR2 SQIVND (reference sequence).

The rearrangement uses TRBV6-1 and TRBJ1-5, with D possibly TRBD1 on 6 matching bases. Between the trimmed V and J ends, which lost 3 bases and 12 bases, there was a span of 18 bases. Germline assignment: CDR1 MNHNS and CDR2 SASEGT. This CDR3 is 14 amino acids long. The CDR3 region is CASSDRGWGLDQHF. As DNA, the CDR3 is TGTGCCAGCAGTGACAGGGGTTGGGGTTTGGACCAGCATTTT.

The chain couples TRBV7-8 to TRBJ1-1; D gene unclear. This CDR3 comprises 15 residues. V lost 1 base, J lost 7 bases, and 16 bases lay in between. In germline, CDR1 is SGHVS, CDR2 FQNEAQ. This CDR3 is CASSLVDRGKGEAFF. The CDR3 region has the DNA TGTGCCAGCAGCTTAGTGGATCGAGGGAAGGGTGAAGCTTTCTTT.

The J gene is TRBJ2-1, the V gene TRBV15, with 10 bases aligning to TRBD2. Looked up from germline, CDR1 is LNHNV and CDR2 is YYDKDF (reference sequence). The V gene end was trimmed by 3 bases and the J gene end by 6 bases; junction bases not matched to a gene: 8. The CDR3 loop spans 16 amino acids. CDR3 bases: TGTGCCACCAGCAGGTTCCTAGCGGGAGATACCAATGAGCAGTTCTTC. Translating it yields CATSRFLAGDTNEQFF. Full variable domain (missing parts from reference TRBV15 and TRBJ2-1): DAMVIQNPRYQVTQFGKPVTLSCSQTLNHNVMYWYQQKSSQAPKLLFHYYDKDFNNEADTPDNFQSRRPNTSFCFLDIRSPGLGDTAMYLCATSRFLAGDTNEQFFGPGTRLTVL.

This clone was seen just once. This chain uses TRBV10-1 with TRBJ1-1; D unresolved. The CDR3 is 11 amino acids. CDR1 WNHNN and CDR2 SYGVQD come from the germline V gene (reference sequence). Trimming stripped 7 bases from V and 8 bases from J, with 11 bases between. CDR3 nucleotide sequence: TGCGCCAGCACCGCTTTGGCCGAAGCTTTCTTT. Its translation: CASTALAEAFF.

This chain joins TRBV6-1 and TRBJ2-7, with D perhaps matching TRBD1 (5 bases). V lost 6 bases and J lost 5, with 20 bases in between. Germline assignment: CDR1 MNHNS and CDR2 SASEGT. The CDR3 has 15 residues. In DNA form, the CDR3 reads TGTGCCAGCAGCGCCCGATCAGGGTCAACTGACGAGCAGTACTTC. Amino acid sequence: CASSARSGSTDEQYF.

For the CDR3, the DNA is TGCGCCAGCAGCGCCCTAGCGGGCGGCTACGAGCAGTACTTC. Amino acids: CASSALAGGYEQYF. This chain joins TRBV5-1 and TRBJ2-7, with 8 bases aligning to TRBD2. The germline V gene has CDR1 SGHRS and CDR2 YFSETQ. There are 14 residues in the CDR3. The J segment lost 3 bases and the V segment lost 4 bases, leaving 6 bases of the junction unmatched.

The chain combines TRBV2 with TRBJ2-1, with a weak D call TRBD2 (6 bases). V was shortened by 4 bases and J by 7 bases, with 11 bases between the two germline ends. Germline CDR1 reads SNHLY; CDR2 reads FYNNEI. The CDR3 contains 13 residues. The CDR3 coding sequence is TGTGCCAGCAGTGGGACTAATGGGAATGAGCAGTTCTTC. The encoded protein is CASSGTNGNEQFF. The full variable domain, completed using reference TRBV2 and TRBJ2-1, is EPEVTQTPSHQVTQMGQEVILRCVPISNHLYFYWYRQILGQKVEFLVSFYNNEISEKSEIFDDQFSVERPDGSNFTLKIRSTKLEDSAMYFCASSGTNGNEQFFGPGTRLTVL.

CDR3 in amino acids: CASSDRVGQPQHF. CDR3 in DNA: TGTGCCAGTAGCGACAGGGTAGGACAGCCCCAGCATTTT. The rearrangement links TRBV19 to TRBJ1-5; the match to TRBD1 covers 7 bases. Germline trimming cut 6 bases from V and 7 bases from J; bases unmatched to any gene: 6. Germline lookup yields CDR1 LNHDA and CDR2 SQIVND (reference sequence). The CDR3 consists of 13 residues.

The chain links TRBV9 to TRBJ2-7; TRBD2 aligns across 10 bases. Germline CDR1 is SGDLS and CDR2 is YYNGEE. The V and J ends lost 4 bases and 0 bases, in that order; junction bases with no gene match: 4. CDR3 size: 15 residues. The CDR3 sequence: CASSPRTSGSYEQYF. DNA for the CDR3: TGTGCCAGCAGCCCCCGGACTAGCGGCTCCTACGAGCAGTACTTC. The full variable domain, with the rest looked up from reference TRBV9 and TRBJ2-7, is DSGVTQTPKHLITATGQRVTLRCSPRSGDLSVYWYQQSLDQGLQFLIQYYNGEERAKGNILERFSAQQFPDLHSELNLSSLELGDSALYFCASSPRTSGSYEQYFGPGTRLTVT.

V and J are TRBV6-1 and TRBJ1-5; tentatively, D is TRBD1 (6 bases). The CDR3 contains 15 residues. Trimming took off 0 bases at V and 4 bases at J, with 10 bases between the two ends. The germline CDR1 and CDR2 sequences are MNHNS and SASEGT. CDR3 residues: CASSEAGGANQPQHF. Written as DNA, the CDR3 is TGTGCCAGCAGTGAAGCGGGGGGGGCAAATCAGCCCCAGCATTTT.

CDR3 coding DNA: TGTGCCTGGAGTGTAACAGGGGGGAACACTGAAGCTTTCTTT. This gives the protein CAWSVTGGNTEAFF. This chain links TRBV30 with TRBJ1-1; the match to TRBD1 covers 8 bases. The CDR3 runs to 14 residues. The germline V gene has CDR1 GTSNPN and CDR2 SVGIG (reference sequence). V shed 0 bases, J shed 1 base, and the junction held 1 base outside the gene matches.

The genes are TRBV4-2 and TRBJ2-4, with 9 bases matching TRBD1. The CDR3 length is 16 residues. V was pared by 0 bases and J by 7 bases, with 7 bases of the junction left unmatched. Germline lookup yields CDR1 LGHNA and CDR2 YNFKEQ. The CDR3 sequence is CASSQDQVGTGNIQYF. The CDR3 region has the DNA TGTGCCAGCAGCCAAGATCAAGTAGGGACAGGGAACATTCAGTACTTC.

The CDR3 region has the DNA TGTGCCAGTAGTATTCAGGGGGCGCAGAATGAGCAGTTCTTC. This translates into CASSIQGAQNEQFF. The chain links TRBV19 to TRBJ2-1, with 8 bases that match TRBD1. Germline values: CDR1 LNHDA, CDR2 SQIVND (reference sequence). The CDR3 has 14 residues. The V segment lost 3 bases and the J segment 7 bases; nucleotides outside the gene matches: 5. Supplemented by reference TRBV19 and TRBJ2-1, the full variable domain reads DGGITQSPKYLFRKEGQNVTLSCEQNLNHDAMYWYRQDPGQGLRLIYYSQIVNDFQKGDIAEGYSVSREKKESFPLTVTSAQKNPTAFYLCASSIQGAQNEQFFGPGTRLTVL.

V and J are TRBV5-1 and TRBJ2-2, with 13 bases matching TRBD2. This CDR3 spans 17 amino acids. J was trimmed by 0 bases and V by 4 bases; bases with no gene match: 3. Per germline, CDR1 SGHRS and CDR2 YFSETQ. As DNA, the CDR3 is TGCGCCAGCAGCGGTGGGACTAGCGGGACGAACACCGGGGAGCTGTTTTTT. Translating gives CASSGGTSGTNTGELFF.